Listed here are 9 T cell receptor beta chains from one sample, sequenced in a study of blood T cell repertoires in COVID-19 (dated by TCRdb to 2018 to 2021). The receptor library was made with the immunoSEQ multiplex PCR assay. In its TCRdb copy, this immuneACCESS table keeps in-frame sequences only and misses some clones. Where compared with another copy, unresolved V genes explain less than half of these, and the others have no known cause. The sample profile shows tens of thousands of clones; more than 85% of them were found once. Around 13% of the sample is held by the ten biggest clonotypes. The sequenced material came from peripheral blood. The receptors come from a human donor with active COVID-19. The donor label of this sample is uncertain.

The rearrangement uses TRBV6-5 and TRBJ1-5; 7 bases map to TRBD1. This CDR3 has 15 residues. Germline assignment: CDR1 MNHEY and CDR2 SVGAGI. Trimming at V came to 2 bases and at J to 2 bases, leaving 3 bases not matched to a gene. CDR3 residues: CASSYSGTGNQPQHF. The DNA of the CDR3 is TGTGCCAGCAGTTACAGTGGGACAGGCAATCAGCCCCAGCATTTT.

DNA for the CDR3: TGTGCCAGTACTATCGGGACAGGGGGTCGGGAGACCCAGTACTTC. This codes for CASTIGTGGRETQYF. This rearrangement joins TRBV2 to TRBJ2-5, with 11 bases identical to TRBD1. V lost 9 bases and J lost 5; bases outside the gene matches: 11. CDR1 is SNHLY, CDR2 FYNNEI, per germline. The CDR3 runs 15 residues.

The chain joins TRBV19 to TRBJ1-5, with 8 bases identical to TRBD1. CDR3 length: 15 residues. Trimming at V came to 7 bases and at J to 1 base, leaving 6 bases not matched to a gene. Germline loops: CDR1 LNHDA, CDR2 SQIVND (reference sequence). The CDR3 coding sequence is TGTGCCAGTAATCCACAGGGGGGAAGCAATCAGCCCCAGCATTTT. Its protein product is CASNPQGGSNQPQHF.

This clone was seen just once. This chain connects TRBV6-5 to TRBJ1-2, with 8 nucleotides matching TRBD1. This CDR3 comprises 14 residues. Germline CDR1 and CDR2: MNHEY and SVGAGI. V dropped 8 bases and J dropped 7; count of bases not matched to a gene: 12. CDR3 loop: CASQKRGRGPGYTF. CDR3 nucleotides: TGTGCCAGCCAAAAAAGGGGCAGGGGGCCTGGCTACACCTTC.

This chain links TRBV18 with TRBJ1-2; D gene unclear. Trimming took 0 bases from V and 1 from J, leaving 6 bases between them. CDR3 length: 14 residues. Germline CDR1 reads KGHSH; CDR2 reads LQKENI. The CDR3: CASSPPVFNYGYTF. The CDR3 region has the DNA TGTGCCAGCTCACCACCCGTTTTTAACTATGGCTACACCTTC.

This clone has only one observation. The chain carries TRBV14 and TRBJ1-2; tentatively, D is TRBD1 (5 bases). The CDR3 is 14 residues long. The V gene's germline CDR1 is SGHDN and CDR2 FVKESK. Trimming pared 6 bases from V and 6 bases from J, leaving 17 bases between. The CDR3 DNA reads as TGTGCCAGCAGTGATCGAATACAGGCGAATGGCTACACCTTC. Residues: CASSDRIQANGYTF.

V usage is TRBV11-2 and J usage is TRBJ2-5; D might be TRBD2 (6 bases). The V end was cut by 5 bases, the J end by 4 bases, with 11 bases between. The CDR3 has 13 residues. The V gene's germline CDR1 is SGHAT and CDR2 FQNNGV. The CDR3 sequence is CASSRDFPETQYF. The CDR3 DNA is TGTGCCAGCAGCCGGGACTTCCCAGAGACCCAGTACTTC.

The chain combines TRBV14 with TRBJ1-2; 8 nucleotides agree with TRBD1. Losses at the gene ends were 4 bases for V and 5 bases for J; bases not matched to a gene: 9. Germline V gene sequence: CDR1 SGHDN, CDR2 FVKESK. The CDR3 is made up of 15 amino acids. CDR3 protein: CASSLATGVWYGYTF. The CDR3 DNA reads TGTGCCAGCAGCCTCGCGACAGGGGTCTGGTATGGCTACACCTTC.

The chain uses TRBV19 and TRBJ2-5; D might be TRBD2 (6 bases). CDR1 and CDR2 (germline): LNHDA, SQIVND (reference sequence). This CDR3 has 13 residues. V lost 3 bases, J lost 5 bases, and 10 bases lay in between. The CDR3 sequence: CASSIRGGETQYF. The CDR3 coding sequence is TGTGCCAGTAGTATCCGTGGGGGGGAGACCCAGTACTTC. The variable domain in full, completed from reference TRBV19 and TRBJ2-5, reads DGGITQSPKYLFRKEGQNVTLSCEQNLNHDAMYWYRQDPGQGLRLIYYSQIVNDFQKGDIAEGYSVSREKKESFPLTVTSAQKNPTAFYLCASSIRGGETQYFGPGTRLLVL.